This T cell receptor (beta chain) originates from a study of T cells in Graves' hyperthyroidism and ophthalmopathy. TCR beta CDR3 region amplification was performed from RNA transcripts. TCR CDR3 regions were first amplified by RT-PCR with HTBI primers. TCRdb analysed the multiplex PCR reads with MiXCR anew, one entry per CDR3 protein. The sample records under 650,000 distinct CDR3 sequences, around 15% being singletons. Study-wide results and limits: Expanded thyroid clonotypes (above 0.001) were mostly also found in blood.

This clonotype was detected many times. Its antigen is not known. Per the germline V gene, CDR1 is LGHDT and CDR2 is YNNKEL (reference sequence). The germline V and J ends were trimmed by 1 base and 8 bases, with 11 bases remaining between them. The CDR3 contains 13 residues. What was sequenced was blood. The chain employs TRBV3-1 and TRBJ1-2; perhaps TRBD1 as D (5 bases). The TCR was taken from a woman aged 25 to 39 with Graves' hyperthyroidism. The CDR3 DNA is TGTGCCAGCAGCCAAGGCGAGGGGTACGGCTACACCTTC. Translating gives CASSQGEGYGYTF.